This T cell receptor beta chain was observed in a study of T-cell reconstitution after alpha-beta-depleted transplantation in children. Preparing the TCRbeta library involved the use of unique molecular identifiers. Each CDR3 protein is one row after TCRdb ran MiXCR on the PCR reads. The profile shows about 610,000 distinct CDR3 sequences, 10% to 13% of them singletons. This clonotype was observed a handful of times. This specimen consisted of PBMCs from the stem cell graft donor, obtained from the stem cell graft. This clonotype was obtained from a human donor who donated a stem cell graft to a child with acute myeloid leukemia.

The CDR3 protein is CASKGLSTDTQYF. CDR3 sequence (DNA): TGTGCCAGCAAGGGTCTGAGCACAGATACGCAGTATTTT. The chain links TRBV2 to TRBJ2-3; no definite D call. The germline V gene encodes CDR1 SNHLY and CDR2 FYNNEI. Trimming cost V 7 bases and J 0 bases, with 8 bases left between them. CDR3 size: 13 residues.